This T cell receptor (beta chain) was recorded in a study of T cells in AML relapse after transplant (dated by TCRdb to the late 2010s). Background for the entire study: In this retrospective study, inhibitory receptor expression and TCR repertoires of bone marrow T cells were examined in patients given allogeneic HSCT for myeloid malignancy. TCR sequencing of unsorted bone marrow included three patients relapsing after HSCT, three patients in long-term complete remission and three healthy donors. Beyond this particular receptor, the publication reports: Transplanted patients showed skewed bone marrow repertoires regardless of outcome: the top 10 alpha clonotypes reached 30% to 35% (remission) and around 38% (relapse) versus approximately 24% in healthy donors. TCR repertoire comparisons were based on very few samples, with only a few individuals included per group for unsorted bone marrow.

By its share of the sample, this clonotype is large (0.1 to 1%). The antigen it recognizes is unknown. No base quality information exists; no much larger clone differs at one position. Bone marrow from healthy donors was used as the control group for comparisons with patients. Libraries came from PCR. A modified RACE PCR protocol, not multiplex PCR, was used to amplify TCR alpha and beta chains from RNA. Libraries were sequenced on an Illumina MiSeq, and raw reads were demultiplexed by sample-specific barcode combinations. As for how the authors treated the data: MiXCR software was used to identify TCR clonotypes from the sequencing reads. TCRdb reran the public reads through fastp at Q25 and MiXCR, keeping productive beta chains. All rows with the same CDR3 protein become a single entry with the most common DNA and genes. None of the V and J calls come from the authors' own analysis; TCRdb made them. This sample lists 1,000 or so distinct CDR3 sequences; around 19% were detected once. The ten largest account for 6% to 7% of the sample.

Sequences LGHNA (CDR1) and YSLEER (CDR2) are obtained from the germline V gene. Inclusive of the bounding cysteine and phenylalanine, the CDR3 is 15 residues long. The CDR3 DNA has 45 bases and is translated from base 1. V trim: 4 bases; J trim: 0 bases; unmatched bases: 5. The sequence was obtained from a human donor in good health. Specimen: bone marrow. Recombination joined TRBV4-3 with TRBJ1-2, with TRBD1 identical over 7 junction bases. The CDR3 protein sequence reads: CASSPRTGPNYGYTF. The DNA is TGCGCCAGCAGCCCCCGGACAGGACCTAACTATGGCTACACCTTC.